What follows are 2 T cell receptor beta chains derived from one specimen sequenced in a study of blood T cell repertoires in COVID-19. Measured with immunoSEQ multiplex PCR; TCRdb has only the in-frame clones, and not every one. This sample has 200,000 to 250,000 clones, with about four fifths found just once. Sequencing was done on a sample of peripheral blood. The origin of the receptors is a man aged 25 to 45 who had recovered from COVID-19.

The rearrangement joins TRBV27 to TRBJ1-1; D not resolved. The V end lost 4 bases, the J end lost 5 bases, and 11 bases lay between the germline ends. The CDR3 runs 13 residues. The germline gives CDR1 MNHEY, CDR2 SMNVEV (reference sequence). The DNA for the CDR3 is TGTGCCAGCAGTTCACCGAGCAAGACTGAAGCTTTCTTT. It is translated as CASSSPSKTEAFF.

V is TRBV18 and J is TRBJ2-1, with TRBD2 identical over 10 bases. Germline-derived CDR1 and CDR2 are KGHSH and LQKENI. This CDR3 spans 14 amino acids. J gave up 7 bases and V 9 bases, and 9 bases lay outside the gene matches. CDR3 loop: CASQKRGGSNEQFF. The CDR3, as DNA: TGTGCCAGTCAGAAGCGGGGGGGCTCTAATGAGCAGTTCTTC.